In its sample, the clone carrying this T cell receptor (beta chain) was seen many times. Scientists amplified the TCR beta CDR3 regions from RNA transcripts. The workflow started with a first-round RT-PCR run with HTBI primers and then moved on to a second-round multiplex PCR. A single record per CDR3 protein comes from TCRdb applying MiXCR to the multiplex PCR reads. The top ten hold over 8.5% of the sample, which has around 1.1 million distinct CDR3 sequences, approximately 35% seen once. Pregnancy or lactation, uncontrolled infections and other autoimmune diseases were grounds for excluding patients. This sample is part of a study of Graves' ophthalmopathy and Graves' hyperthyroidism. This clonotype was sampled from an adult man with Graves' hyperthyroidism. The sequencing sample was made of peripheral blood or thyroid tissue (not recorded which).

CDR3 sequence: CASSRGGFGYTF. The CDR3 DNA is TGTGCCAGCAGCAGGGGGGGATTTGGCTACACCTTC. This chain uses TRBV14 with TRBJ1-2, with D maybe TRBD1 (6 bases). V dropped 5 bases and J dropped 7 bases, with 11 bases sitting between them. Germline assignment: CDR1 SGHDN and CDR2 FVKESK. This CDR3 has 12 residues.